These 4 T cell receptor beta chains were all obtained from the same sample, sequenced in a study of blood T cell repertoires in COVID-19 (dated by TCRdb to about 2020). The method behind the library was the immunoSEQ multiplex PCR assay. In its TCRdb copy, this immuneACCESS table keeps in-frame sequences only and misses some clones. Where compared with another copy, unresolved V genes explain less than half of these, and the others have no known cause. The sample table holds more than 35,000 clones, of which about four fifths were seen once. The ten largest clones take up around 20% of the sample. Material for sequencing was peripheral blood. Source of these receptors: an older man with acute or convalescent COVID-19.

The rearrangement uses TRBV2 and TRBJ2-7, with a tentative D call TRBD2 (5 bases). With 8 bases removed from V and 6 bases from J, the gap between germline ends came to 23 bases. The CDR3 covers 15 residues. Germline V gene sequence: CDR1 SNHLY, CDR2 FYNNEI. The CDR3 reads CASSYRLGAAVEQYF. DNA for the CDR3: TGTGCCAGCTCTTACCGTCTGGGAGCCGCCGTCGAGCAGTACTTC.

The chain recombines TRBV19 with TRBJ1-6; TRBD1 agrees at 7 bases. In germline, CDR1 is LNHDA, CDR2 SQIVND (reference sequence). With 8 bases clipped from V and 7 bases from J, the junction kept 11 bases outside the gene matches. The CDR3 is 15 residues long. In nucleotides, the CDR3 is TGTGCCAGTGCGAGAGAGGGACAGCAGAATTCACCCCTCCACTTT. Amino acids: CASAREGQQNSPLHF.

The chain couples TRBV28 to TRBJ2-3; D gene unclear. CDR1 and CDR2 from the germline V gene are MDHEN and SYDVKM. The CDR3 is 12 residues long. V lost 6 bases to trimming and J lost 8 bases, with 12 bases between them. DNA for the CDR3: TGTGCCAGCAGGAGACCAGGTGGTACGCAGTATTTT. Protein product: CASRRPGGTQYF.

This clone came up once. This rearrangement joins TRBV5-1 to TRBJ1-1, with TRBD1 matching 7 bases. CDR1 is SGHRS, CDR2 YFSETQ, per germline. The V and J ends lost 4 bases and 0 bases, in that order; junction bases with no gene match: 6. The CDR3 loop spans 15 amino acids. The CDR3 is CASSPGTDLNTEAFF. Here the CDR3 DNA reads TGCGCCAGCAGCCCCGGGACAGATTTGAACACTGAAGCTTTCTTT.